Below, one TCR beta chain is given with its context. The data derive from a study of blood T cell repertoires in COVID-19. Study at large: The origin of the acute and convalescent COVID-19 samples was the United States, Italy and Spain. In each case, the material was cDNA or gDNA derived from T cells, B-cell-depleted T cells, or PBMCs.

V lost 4 bases, J lost 2 bases, and 8 bases stayed unmatched. Germline lookup yields CDR1 SGHRS and CDR2 YFSETQ. This CDR3 is 15 amino acids long. Clones were read by immunoSEQ multiplex PCR, and TCRdb kept only the in-frame ones, dropping some. This sample yields tens of thousands of clones, of which over 65% are seen a single time; 4.1% belongs to the top ten. J is TRBJ2-7 and V is TRBV5-1; 8 bases align to TRBD2. Sequenced material: peripheral blood. The receptor comes from an older woman with acute or convalescent COVID-19. The CDR3 DNA follows: TGCGCCAGCAGCCCTACCGCAGCGGGAGCCTACGAGCAGTACTTC. It codes for CASSPTAAGAYEQYF.